The clone carrying this TCR beta chain occurred a few times. These data are taken from a study of T cell changes during pregnancy in multiple sclerosis. From germline, CDR1 is MDHEN and CDR2 SYDVKM. This CDR3 has 15 amino acids. After removal of 7 bases from V and 5 bases from J, the junction contained 11 bases not matched to a gene. Using immunoSEQ multiplex PCR, the repertoire was profiled, and TCRdb retains in-frame clones only, with some absent. The sample has roughly 48,000 clones, roughly 92% seen once; the top ten hold approximately 0.91%. The V and J genes are TRBV28 and TRBJ1-1; 9 bases align to TRBD1. The specimen comprised CD4+ T cells from peripheral blood mononuclear cells, sampled in the second trimester of pregnancy. The TCR comes from a female donor in good health, enrolled as a control in a pregnancy study. CDR3 DNA sequence: TGTGCCAGCAATGAGGGGGGACAGGGTCGGACTGAAGCTTTCTTT. It codes for CASNEGGQGRTEAFF.